A selection of T cell receptor beta chains follows, all from one sample in a study of blood T cell repertoires in COVID-19. The data were produced by immunoSEQ multiplex PCR, yet TCRdb's version contains in-frame clones alone and is incomplete. There are tens of thousands of clones in the sample; approximately 92% occur only once, and around 4.9% lies in the top ten. The sequenced sample was peripheral blood. Every receptor here comes from a woman in her 50s with active COVID-19. The CDR3 runs from the conserved cysteine through the conserved F or W. D genes are given only for firm matches. Clone size is stated in some rows and not others, as once, few, many or a class when expanded.

V gene: TRBV3-1/TRBV3-2; J gene: TRBJ2-7; D gene: TRBD1; clone size: .; CDR3 DNA: TGTGCCAGCAGCGCTCCGGGACAGGGGGCTTACGAGCAGTACTTC; CDR3 protein: CASSAPGQGAYEQYF
V gene: TRBV6-5; J gene: TRBJ2-7; D gene: TRBD1; clone size: .; CDR3 DNA: TGTGCCAGCAGCAGGACAGGGGACGAGCAGTACTTC; CDR3 protein: CASSRTGDEQYF
V gene: TRBV10-1; J gene: TRBJ2-3; D gene: TRBD2; clone size: .; CDR3 DNA: TGCGCCAGCAGTTCTAGCGGGGACCCAGATACGCAGTATTTT; CDR3 protein: CASSSSGDPDTQYF
V gene: TRBV18; J gene: TRBJ1-2; D gene: .; clone size: .; CDR3 DNA: TGTGCCAGCTCACCACCGGGCGGGATAGGCGGCTACACCTTC; CDR3 protein: CASSPPGGIGGYTF
V gene: TRBV6-1; J gene: TRBJ1-3; D gene: TRBD1; clone size: .; CDR3 DNA: TGTGCCAGCAGTGAACGGGACAGGTTTGGAAACACCATATATTTT; CDR3 protein: CASSERDRFGNTIYF
V gene: TRBV7-2; J gene: TRBJ2-1; D gene: .; clone size: .; CDR3 DNA: TGTGCCAGCAGCACTGCAGGGCATGAGCAGTTCTTC; CDR3 protein: CASSTAGHEQFF
V gene: TRBV3-1/TRBV3-2; J gene: TRBJ1-3; D gene: .; clone size: .; CDR3 DNA: TGTGCCAGCAGCCCGACAGAAACTGGCACCATATATTTT; CDR3 protein: CASSPTETGTIYF
V gene: TRBV19; J gene: TRBJ2-3; D gene: .; clone size: .; CDR3 DNA: TGTGCCAGTAGTGGGGCCCACCGTTCCGGGCAGTATTTT; CDR3 protein: CASSGAHRSGQYF
V gene: TRBV19; J gene: TRBJ2-5; D gene: .; clone size: .; CDR3 DNA: TGTGCCAGTAGTATAGTACCGATGGAGGTAGGGACCCAGTACTTC; CDR3 protein: CASSIVPMEVGTQYF
V gene: TRBV4-1; J gene: TRBJ1-1; D gene: .; clone size: .; CDR3 DNA: TGCGCCAGCAGCGGGAGGGGGAACACTGAAGCTTTCTTT; CDR3 protein: CASSGRGNTEAFF
V gene: TRBV6-1; J gene: TRBJ2-1; D gene: .; clone size: .; CDR3 DNA: TGTGCCAGCAGTGAGGTCGGCGGAGAGCAGTTCTTC; CDR3 protein: CASSEVGGEQFF
V gene: TRBV19; J gene: TRBJ1-6; D gene: .; clone size: .; CDR3 DNA: TGTGCCGGAGGAGGGACGGGGAATTCACCCCTCCACTTT; CDR3 protein: CAGGGTGNSPLHF
V gene: TRBV5-4; J gene: TRBJ2-1; D gene: TRBD2; clone size: .; CDR3 DNA: TGTGCCAGCAGTGGAGGCAGCGGGAGTTCCTACAATGAGCAGTTCTTC; CDR3 protein: CASSGGSGSSYNEQFF
V gene: TRBV19; J gene: TRBJ2-1; D gene: .; clone size: .; CDR3 DNA: TGTGCCAGTAGTATAGCCAGCTACAATGAGCAGTTCTTC; CDR3 protein: CASSIASYNEQFF
V gene: TRBV7-2; J gene: TRBJ1-5; D gene: TRBD1; clone size: once; CDR3 DNA: TGTGCCAGCAGCTTCGACAGGGTTAATTGGAATCAGCCCCAGCATTTT; CDR3 protein: CASSFDRVNWNQPQHF
V gene: TRBV19; J gene: TRBJ2-7; D gene: TRBD2; clone size: .; CDR3 DNA: TGTGCCAGTAGTATAGGTTCTAGCGGGAGCCCCTACGAGCAGTACTTC; CDR3 protein: CASSIGSSGSPYEQYF
V gene: TRBV28; J gene: TRBJ1-2; D gene: .; clone size: once; CDR3 DNA: TGTGCCAGCAGTTTACTTAACTATGGCTACACCTTC; CDR3 protein: CASSLLNYGYTF
V gene: TRBV29-1; J gene: TRBJ2-5; D gene: .; clone size: .; CDR3 DNA: TGCAGCGTTGAGAGGGGGAGGGCTGGTGAGACCCAGTACTTC; CDR3 protein: CSVERGRAGETQYF